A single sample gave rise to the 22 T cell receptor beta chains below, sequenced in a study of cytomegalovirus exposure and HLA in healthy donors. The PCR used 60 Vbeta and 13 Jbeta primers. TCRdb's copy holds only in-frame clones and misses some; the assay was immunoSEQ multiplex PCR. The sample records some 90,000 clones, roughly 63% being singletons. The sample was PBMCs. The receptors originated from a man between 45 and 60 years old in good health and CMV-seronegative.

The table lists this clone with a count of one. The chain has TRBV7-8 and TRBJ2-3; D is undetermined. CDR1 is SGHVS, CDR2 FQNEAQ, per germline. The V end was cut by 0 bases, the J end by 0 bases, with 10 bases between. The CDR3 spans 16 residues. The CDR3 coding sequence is TGTGCCAGCAGCTTAGCGGTAGCCTCTAGCACAGATACGCAGTATTTT. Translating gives CASSLAVASSTDTQYF.

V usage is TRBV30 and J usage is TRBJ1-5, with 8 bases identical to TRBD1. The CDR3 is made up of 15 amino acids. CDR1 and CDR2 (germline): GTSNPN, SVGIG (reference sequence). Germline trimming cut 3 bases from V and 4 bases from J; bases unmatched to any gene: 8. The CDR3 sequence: CAWRRADRDNQPQHF. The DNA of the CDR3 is TGTGCCTGGAGAAGGGCGGACAGGGATAATCAGCCCCAGCATTTT.

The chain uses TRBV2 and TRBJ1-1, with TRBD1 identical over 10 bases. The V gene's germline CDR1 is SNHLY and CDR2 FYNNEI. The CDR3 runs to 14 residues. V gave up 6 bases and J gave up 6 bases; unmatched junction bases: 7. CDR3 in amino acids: CASRDRGLPAEAFF. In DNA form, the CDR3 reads TGTGCCAGCAGGGACAGGGGGTTGCCGGCTGAAGCTTTCTTT.

The CDR3 nucleotides read TGTGCCAGCAGCGTAGGCGGCAGGGGTGGCACTGAAGCTTTCTTT. Residues: CASSVGGRGGTEAFF. The V gene is TRBV9, the J gene TRBJ1-1, with a possible D match to TRBD1 (6 bases). Trimming left V 0 bases short and J 4 bases short, with 13 bases between. Germline CDR1 and CDR2: SGDLS and YYNGEE. CDR3 length: 15 amino acids.

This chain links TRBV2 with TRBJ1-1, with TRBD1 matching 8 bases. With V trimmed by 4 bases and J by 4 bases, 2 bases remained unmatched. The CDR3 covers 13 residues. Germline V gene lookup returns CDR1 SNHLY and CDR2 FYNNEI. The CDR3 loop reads CASSARGRTEAFF. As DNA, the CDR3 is TGTGCCAGCAGTGCCAGGGGGCGCACTGAAGCTTTCTTT.

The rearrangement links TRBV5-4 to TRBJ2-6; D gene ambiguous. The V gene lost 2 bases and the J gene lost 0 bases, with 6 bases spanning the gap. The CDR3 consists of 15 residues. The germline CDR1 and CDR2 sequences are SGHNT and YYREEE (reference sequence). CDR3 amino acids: CASSFHSSGANVLTF. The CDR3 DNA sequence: TGTGCCAGCAGCTTTCATAGCTCTGGGGCCAACGTCCTGACTTTC.

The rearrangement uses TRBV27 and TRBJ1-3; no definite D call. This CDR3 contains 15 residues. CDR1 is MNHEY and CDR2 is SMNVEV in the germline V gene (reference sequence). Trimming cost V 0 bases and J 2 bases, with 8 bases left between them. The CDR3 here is CASSLSIQTGNTIYF. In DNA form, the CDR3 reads TGTGCCAGCAGTTTATCGATACAAACTGGAAACACCATATATTTT.

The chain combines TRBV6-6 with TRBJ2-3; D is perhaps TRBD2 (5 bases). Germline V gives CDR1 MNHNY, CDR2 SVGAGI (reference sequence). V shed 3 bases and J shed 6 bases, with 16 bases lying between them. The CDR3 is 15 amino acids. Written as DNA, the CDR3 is TGTGCCAGCAGTTATGGTCTAGCTGGGGAGGATACGCAGTATTTT. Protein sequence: CASSYGLAGEDTQYF.

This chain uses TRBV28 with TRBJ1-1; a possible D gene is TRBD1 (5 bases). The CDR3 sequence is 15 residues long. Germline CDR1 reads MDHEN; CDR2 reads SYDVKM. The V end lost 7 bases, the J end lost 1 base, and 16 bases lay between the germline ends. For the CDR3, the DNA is TGTGCCAGCACCCGGCCGGGGCGGGGGAACACTGAAGCTTTCTTT. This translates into CASTRPGRGNTEAFF.

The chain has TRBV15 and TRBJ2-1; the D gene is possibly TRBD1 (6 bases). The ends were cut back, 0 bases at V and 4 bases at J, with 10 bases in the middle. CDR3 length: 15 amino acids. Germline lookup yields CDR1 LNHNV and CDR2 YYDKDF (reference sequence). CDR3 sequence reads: CATSRDHRVYNEQFF. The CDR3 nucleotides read TGTGCCACCAGCAGAGATCACAGGGTATACAATGAGCAGTTCTTC.

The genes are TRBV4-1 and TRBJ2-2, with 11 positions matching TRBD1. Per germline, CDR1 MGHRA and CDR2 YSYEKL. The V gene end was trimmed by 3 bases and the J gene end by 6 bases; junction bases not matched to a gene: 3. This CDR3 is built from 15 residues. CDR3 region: CASSQWDRGAGELFF. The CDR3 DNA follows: TGCGCCAGCAGCCAGTGGGACAGGGGGGCCGGGGAGCTGTTTTTT.

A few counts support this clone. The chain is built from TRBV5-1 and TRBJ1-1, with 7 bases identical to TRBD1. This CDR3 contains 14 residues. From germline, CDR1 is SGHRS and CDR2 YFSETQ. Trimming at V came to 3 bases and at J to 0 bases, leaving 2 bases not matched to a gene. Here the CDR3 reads CASSWQGVNTEAFF. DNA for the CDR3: TGCGCCAGCAGCTGGCAGGGGGTGAACACTGAAGCTTTCTTT.

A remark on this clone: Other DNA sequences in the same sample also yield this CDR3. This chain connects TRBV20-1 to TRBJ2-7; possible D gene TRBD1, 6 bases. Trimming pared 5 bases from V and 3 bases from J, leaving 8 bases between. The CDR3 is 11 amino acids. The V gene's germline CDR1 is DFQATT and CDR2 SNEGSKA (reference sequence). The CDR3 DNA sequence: TGCAGTGCTTCGGACAGCTACGAGCAGTACGTC. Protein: CSASDSYEQYV.

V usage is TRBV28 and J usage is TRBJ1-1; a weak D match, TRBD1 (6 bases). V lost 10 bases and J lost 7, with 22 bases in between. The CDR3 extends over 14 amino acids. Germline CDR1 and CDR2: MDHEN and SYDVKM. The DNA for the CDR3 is TGTGCCACCTCGCGGGGGGGCTCGGGGAGTGAAGCTTTCTTT. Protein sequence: CATSRGGSGSEAFF.

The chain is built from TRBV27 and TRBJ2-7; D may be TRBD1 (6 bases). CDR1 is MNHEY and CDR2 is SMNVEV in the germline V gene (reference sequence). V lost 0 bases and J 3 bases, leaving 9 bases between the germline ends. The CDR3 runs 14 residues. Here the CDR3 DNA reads TGTGCCAGCAGTTTATCGTGGACAGTCTACGAGCAGTACTTC. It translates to CASSLSWTVYEQYF.

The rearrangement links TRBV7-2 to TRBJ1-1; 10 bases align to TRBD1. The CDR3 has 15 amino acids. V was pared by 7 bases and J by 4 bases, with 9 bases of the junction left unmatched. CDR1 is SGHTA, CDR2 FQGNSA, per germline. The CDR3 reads CASIPWRTGGTEAFF. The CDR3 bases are TGTGCCAGCATCCCCTGGCGGACAGGGGGCACTGAAGCTTTCTTT.

The CDR3 DNA is TGTGCCAGCAGTTCTCCTTCGAGCGGGGGGGCCTACGAGCAGTACTTC. Translation: CASSSPSSGGAYEQYF. This rearrangement joins TRBV27 to TRBJ2-7; 10 bases agree with TRBD2. The V and J ends lost 4 bases and 2 bases, in that order; junction bases with no gene match: 8. The CDR3 extends over 16 amino acids. Germline loops: CDR1 MNHEY, CDR2 SMNVEV (reference sequence).

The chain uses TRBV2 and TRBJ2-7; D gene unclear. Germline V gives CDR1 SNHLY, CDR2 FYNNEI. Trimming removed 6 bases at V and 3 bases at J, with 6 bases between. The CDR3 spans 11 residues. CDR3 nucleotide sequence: TGTGCCAGCAGCAGTCACTACGAGCAGTACTTC. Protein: CASSSHYEQYF.

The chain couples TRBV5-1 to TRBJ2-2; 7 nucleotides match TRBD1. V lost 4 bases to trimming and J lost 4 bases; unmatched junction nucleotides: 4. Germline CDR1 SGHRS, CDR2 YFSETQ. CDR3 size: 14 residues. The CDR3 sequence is CASSLGGITGELFF. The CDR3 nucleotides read TGCGCCAGCAGCCTAGGGGGCATCACCGGGGAGCTGTTTTTT.

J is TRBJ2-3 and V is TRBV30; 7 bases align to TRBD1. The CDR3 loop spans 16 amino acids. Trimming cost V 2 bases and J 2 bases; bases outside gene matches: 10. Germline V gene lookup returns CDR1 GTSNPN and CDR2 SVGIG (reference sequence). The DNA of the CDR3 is TGTGCCTGGAGTAGACAGGGTTATCGTGTCACAGATACGCAGTATTTT. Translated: CAWSRQGYRVTDTQYF.

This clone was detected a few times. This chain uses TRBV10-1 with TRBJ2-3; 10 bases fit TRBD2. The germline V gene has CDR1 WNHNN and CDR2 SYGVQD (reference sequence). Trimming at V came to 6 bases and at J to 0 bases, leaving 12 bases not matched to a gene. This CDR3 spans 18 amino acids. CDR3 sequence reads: CASRITGTSAPSTDTQYF. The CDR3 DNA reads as TGCGCCAGCAGGATCACAGGGACTAGCGCCCCGAGCACAGATACGCAGTATTTT.

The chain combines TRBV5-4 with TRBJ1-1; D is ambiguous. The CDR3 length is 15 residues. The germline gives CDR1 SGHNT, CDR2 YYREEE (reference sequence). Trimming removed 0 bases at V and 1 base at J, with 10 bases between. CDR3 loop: CASSLVGTANTEAFF. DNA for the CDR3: TGTGCCAGCAGCTTGGTAGGAACAGCGAACACTGAAGCTTTCTTT.